A selection of T cell receptor beta chains follows, all from one sample in a study of T-cell memory formation after mild COVID-19. TCRdb itself ran the 5' RACE reads through MiXCR, one entry per CDR3 protein. Here the sample spans tens of thousands of distinct CDR3 sequences, about 13% being singletons. The specimen sequenced was PBMCs or a T cell subset sorted from them (not recorded which). Source of these receptors: a man in his late teens or twenties who had mild COVID-19 (a few samples of this study predate the infection). Cell type and time point are not known. The CDR3 runs from the conserved cysteine through the conserved F or W. Each record gives: V gene, J gene, clone size, D gene, CDR3 protein, CDR3 DNA. A D gene is named only where the DNA matches it firmly. The size entry is marked missing in some rows and otherwise reads once, few, many or a size class.

>TRBV28|TRBJ1-3|.|.
CASSLPATMEGNTIYF
TGTGCCAGCAGTTTACCCGCGACGATGGAAGGAAACACCATATATTTT
>TRBV4-1|TRBJ2-7|.|.
CASSQHGGSYEQYF
TGCGCCAGCAGCCAACACGGGGGCTCCTACGAGCAGTACTTC
>TRBV12-3/TRBV12-4|TRBJ1-2|few|.
CASSPRALNYGYTF
TGTGCCAGCAGTCCCCGGGCATTAAACTATGGCTACACCTTC
>TRBV7-9|TRBJ1-1|few|.
CASGQLMNTEAFF
TGTGCCAGCGGCCAGCTTATGAACACTGAAGCTTTCTTT
>TRBV7-8|TRBJ2-7|.|TRBD1
CASSPPLTGTYEQYF
TGTGCCAGCAGCCCCCCGTTGACAGGGACCTACGAGCAGTACTTC
>TRBV10-3|TRBJ1-1|few|.
CAISDGKGAFF
TGTGCCATCAGTGACGGGAAGGGGGCTTTCTTT
>TRBV4-1|TRBJ2-5|few|TRBD2
CASSQGWGGEETQYF
TGCGCCAGCAGCCAAGGGTGGGGGGGTGAAGAGACCCAGTACTTC
>TRBV29-1|TRBJ2-1|few|.
CSVGNNEQFF
TGCAGCGTTGGTAACAATGAGCAGTTCTTC
>TRBV12-3/TRBV12-4|TRBJ2-2|.|.
CASSLDTGELFF
TGTGCCAGCAGTTTAGACACCGGGGAGCTGTTTTTT
>TRBV4-3|TRBJ2-1|few|.
CASSQDPGEDRLYNEQFF
TGCGCCAGCAGCCAAGATCCCGGGGAAGACCGGCTCTACAATGAGCAGTTCTTC
>TRBV3-1|TRBJ2-2|.|.
CASSQDGAGELFF
TGTGCCAGCAGCCAAGACGGTGCCGGGGAGCTGTTTTTT
>TRBV19|TRBJ1-2|.|.
CATQLPNYGYTF
TGTGCGACGCAGCTACCTAACTATGGCTACACCTTC
>TRBV7-9|TRBJ1-1|many|.
CASSADVVWTEAFF
TGTGCCAGCAGCGCCGATGTGGTATGGACTGAAGCTTTCTTT
>TRBV4-3|TRBJ2-7|few|.
CASSQDGSGTGSSYEQYF
TGCGCCAGCAGCCAAGACGGATCCGGGACGGGGAGCTCCTACGAGCAGTACTTC
>TRBV6-6|TRBJ2-1|few|.
CASQLLEANEQFF
TGTGCCAGCCAACTACTAGAGGCCAATGAGCAGTTCTTC
>TRBV5-4|TRBJ1-6|.|.
CASSFLNSPLHF
TGTGCCAGCAGCTTTCTGAATTCACCCCTCCACTTT
>TRBV7-9|TRBJ1-5|.|.
CAGSPDRNQPQHF
TGTGCCGGCAGCCCGGACAGAAATCAGCCCCAGCATTTT
>TRBV11-2|TRBJ2-3|few|TRBD2
CASNLAGGTDTQYF
TGTGCCAGCAACCTAGCGGGGGGCACAGATACGCAGTATTTT
>TRBV20-1|TRBJ1-2|many|.
CSASSGAGGGYTF
TGCAGTGCTAGTAGCGGGGCAGGCGGCGGCTACACCTTC
>TRBV12-3/TRBV12-4|TRBJ2-7|.|.
CASKGERYEQYF
TGTGCCAGCAAAGGGGAGCGATACGAGCAGTACTTC
>TRBV4-3|TRBJ2-1|few|TRBD2
CASSQPGGWYNEQFF
TGCGCCAGCAGCCAACCGGGGGGTTGGTACAATGAGCAGTTCTTC
>TRBV4-1|TRBJ1-4|.|.
CASSQQTGSRKLFF
TGCGCCAGCAGCCAACAAACGGGATCCAGAAAACTGTTTTTT
>TRBV12-3/TRBV12-4|TRBJ2-5|.|.
CASSFLSAGDGETQYF
TGTGCCAGCAGTTTCCTGTCGGCAGGGGACGGAGAGACCCAGTACTTC
>TRBV6-2/TRBV6-3|TRBJ1-1|.|TRBD1
CASRGQGWDTEAFF
TGTGCCAGCAGGGGACAGGGTTGGGACACTGAAGCTTTCTTT
>TRBV7-2|TRBJ1-4|few|TRBD1
CASSLVPSGGGSSNEKLFF
TGTGCCAGCAGCTTAGTGCCCTCAGGGGGAGGAAGTTCTAATGAAAAACTGTTTTTT
>TRBV4-1|TRBJ1-1|.|.
CASSQWVEAFF
TGCGCCAGCAGCCAATGGGTTGAAGCTTTCTTT
>TRBV12-3/TRBV12-4|TRBJ1-1|.|.
CANTKTEAFF
TGTGCCAACACTAAAACTGAAGCTTTCTTT
>TRBV28|TRBJ1-2|.|.
CASSFAGAAYGYTF
TGTGCCAGCAGTTTTGCGGGGGCGGCCTATGGCTACACCTTC
>TRBV5-5|TRBJ2-1|.|.
CASSFEGSSYNEQFF
TGTGCCAGCAGCTTTGAAGGCTCCTCCTACAATGAGCAGTTCTTC
>TRBV9|TRBJ2-1|few|.
CASSPSGLRAYNEQFF
TGTGCCAGCAGCCCCTCCGGGTTAAGAGCCTACAATGAGCAGTTCTTC
>TRBV20-1|TRBJ1-4|few|.
CSARDLRGGEKLFF
TGCAGTGCTAGAGATCTCAGGGGCGGAGAAAAACTGTTTTTT
>TRBV6-4|TRBJ2-1|many|TRBD2
CASSDSAGGGNNEQFF
TGTGCCAGCAGTGACTCCGCTGGCGGGGGAAACAATGAGCAGTTCTTC
>TRBV27|TRBJ1-4|few|.
CASSLGTSPEKLFF
TGTGCCAGCAGTTTAGGGACATCCCCTGAAAAACTGTTTTTT
>TRBV6-2/TRBV6-3|TRBJ1-2|once|.
CASLHRDGPNYGYTF
TGTGCCAGCTTGCACAGGGACGGGCCGAACTATGGCTACACCTTC
>TRBV7-8|TRBJ1-3|.|.
CASSLRHSNSGNTIYF
TGTGCCAGCAGCTTACGTCACAGCAACTCTGGAAACACCATATATTTT
>TRBV4-1|TRBJ2-7|few|TRBD1
CASSQGYGQGEIYEQYF
TGCGCCAGCAGCCAGGGTTACGGACAGGGTGAAATCTACGAGCAGTACTTC
>TRBV5-6|TRBJ2-7|few|.
CASSWSSYEQYF
TGTGCCAGCAGCTGGAGTTCCTACGAGCAGTACTTC
>TRBV6-5|TRBJ1-5|few|.
CASSRDTSNQPQHF
TGTGCCAGCAGCCGGGACACGAGCAATCAGCCCCAGCATTTT
>TRBV5-1|TRBJ1-1|.|.
CASSLGAAEAFF
TGCGCCAGCAGCTTGGGGGCGGCTGAAGCTTTCTTT
>TRBV5-1|TRBJ2-1|many|.
CASRQLLEQFF
TGCGCCAGCCGACAGCTCCTCGAGCAGTTCTTC
>TRBV4-1|TRBJ2-7|.|TRBD1
CASSQGGGVYEQYF
TGCGCCAGCAGCCAAGGAGGGGGCGTCTACGAGCAGTACTTC
>TRBV5-5|TRBJ1-1|.|.
CASSPIRLNTEAFF
TGTGCCAGCAGCCCAATTCGGCTGAACACTGAAGCTTTCTTT
>TRBV4-2|TRBJ2-5|.|TRBD2
CASSQLNSGGAWETQYF
TGTGCCAGCAGCCAACTAAATAGCGGGGGGGCTTGGGAGACCCAGTACTTC
>TRBV20-1|TRBJ2-7|few|TRBD1
CSAEDRDYSYEQYF
TGCAGTGCTGAAGACAGGGATTATTCCTACGAGCAGTACTTC
>TRBV27|TRBJ1-6|few|.
CASGLREGEYNSPLHF
TGTGCCAGCGGTTTGCGGGAGGGGGAATATAATTCACCCCTCCACTTT